Listed below are T cell receptor beta chains from one sample, sequenced in a study of vaccination and CD4 T cells after COVID-19. These receptors have no known antigen. TCRdb re-called the PCR reads with MiXCR, one entry per CDR3 protein. The table has 20,000 or so distinct CDR3 sequences, under 50% seen once. The sample consisted of CD4+ T cells from blood, cultured in vitro, taken about 7 months after SARS-CoV-2 vaccination. The receptors here all came from a human donor who had recovered from COVID-19. The CDR3 runs from the conserved cysteine through the conserved F or W. D genes are given only for firm matches. A clone size is listed for some rows: how often the clone was seen (once, few, many), or a class if it is expanded.

abundance	v_gene	len	d_gene	j_gene	CDR3aa	CDR3nt
.	TRBV7-9	15	.	TRBJ1-2	CASSLGQSPVYGYTF	TGTGCCAGCAGCTTGGGCCAGTCCCCCGTCTATGGCTACACCTTC
.	TRBV7-2	12	TRBD1	TRBJ2-7	CASSSTGYEQYF	TGTGCCAGCAGCTCGACAGGGTACGAGCAGTACTTC
medium-sized	TRBV20-1	15	.	TRBJ1-1	CSAVDGRKGYTEAFF	TGCAGTGCCGTCGACGGCCGAAAGGGGTACACTGAAGCTTTCTTT
.	TRBV28	15	.	TRBJ1-2	CASSSPSGLNYGYTF	TGTGCCAGCAGTTCGCCCTCGGGACTTAACTATGGCTACACCTTC
.	TRBV5-4	11	.	TRBJ1-1	CASRADTEAFF	TGTGCCAGCAGAGCAGACACTGAAGCTTTCTTT
.	TRBV7-2	13	.	TRBJ2-3	CASSLNSGSTQYF	TGTGCCAGCAGCCTTAATAGCGGTAGCACGCAGTATTTT
.	TRBV27	15	.	TRBJ2-5	CASSQRQTGFETQYF	TGTGCCAGCAGTCAACGCCAAACAGGGTTTGAGACCCAGTACTTC
.	TRBV5-4	12	.	TRBJ2-1	CASSVDYFEQFF	TGTGCCAGCAGCGTGGACTACTTCGAGCAGTTCTTC
few	TRBV6-5	13	.	TRBJ2-5	CASSYSMGQTQYF	TGTGCCAGCAGTTACTCGATGGGGCAGACCCAGTACTTC
.	TRBV7-3	16	.	TRBJ1-6	CASSLGGSGFGAPLHF	TGTGCCAGCAGCTTAGGAGGTTCTGGGTTCGGTGCACCCCTCCACTTT
.	TRBV20-1	13	.	TRBJ2-1	CSANLGDYNEQFF	TGCAGTGCAAATCTAGGCGATTACAATGAGCAGTTCTTC
.	TRBV7-2	15	.	TRBJ2-7	CASSFSWGGLYEQYF	TGTGCCAGCAGCTTTTCTTGGGGCGGGCTCTACGAGCAGTACTTC
.	TRBV6-1	16	.	TRBJ1-6	CASVAGGAAYNSPLHF	TGTGCCAGCGTCGCGGGGGGGGCGGCCTATAATTCACCCCTCCACTTT
few	TRBV27	12	.	TRBJ2-1	CASGYEGAEQFF	TGTGCCAGCGGATACGAAGGAGCCGAGCAGTTCTTC